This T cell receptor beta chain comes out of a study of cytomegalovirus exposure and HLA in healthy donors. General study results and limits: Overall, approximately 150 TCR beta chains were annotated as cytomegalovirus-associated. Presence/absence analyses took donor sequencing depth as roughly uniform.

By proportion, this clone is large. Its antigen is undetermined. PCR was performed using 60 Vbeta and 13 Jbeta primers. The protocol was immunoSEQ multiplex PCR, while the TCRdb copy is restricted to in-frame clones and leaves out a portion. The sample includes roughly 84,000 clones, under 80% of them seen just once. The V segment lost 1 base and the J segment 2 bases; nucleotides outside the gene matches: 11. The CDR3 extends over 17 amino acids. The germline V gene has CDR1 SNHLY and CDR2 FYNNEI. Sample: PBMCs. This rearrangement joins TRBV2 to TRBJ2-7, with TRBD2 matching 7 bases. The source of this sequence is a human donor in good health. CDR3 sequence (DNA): TGTGCCAGCAGTGAAGGTTCGACAGCGGGGCTAACCTACGAGCAGTACTTC. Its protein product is CASSEGSTAGLTYEQYF.